This passage covers 3 T cell receptor beta chains from one sample sequenced in a study of blood T cells in healthy people across ages. A second 7 to 11 cycle PCR used barcoded and J-beta primers. TCRdb analysed the 5' RACE reads with MiXCR anew, one entry per CDR3 protein. The sample contains 1.5 million to 2 million distinct CDR3 sequences, 40% to 55% of which appear only once. The specimen sequenced was blood. These receptors were collected from a woman between 40 and 50 years old in good health.

The V gene is TRBV6-1, the J gene TRBJ1-6; 7 nucleotides agree with TRBD1. CDR3 length: 16 amino acids. Germline loops: CDR1 MNHNS, CDR2 SASEGT. The junction had 9 bases not matched to a gene; V was cut back by 3 bases and J by 7 bases. CDR3 DNA: TGTGCCAGCAGTGAGAGGAGACAGGGAGAAAATTCACCCCTCCACTTT. Protein product: CASSERRQGENSPLHF.

V and J are TRBV9 and TRBJ2-1, with no clear D. The germline V and J ends were trimmed by 0 bases and 15 bases, with 19 bases remaining between them. The germline V gene has CDR1 SGDLS and CDR2 YYNGEE. There are 14 residues in the CDR3. CDR3 nucleotides: TGTGCCAGCAGCGTAGCCGAGACACAAGTGACGCGGTTCTTC. It specifies CASSVAETQVTRFF.

This chain joins TRBV6-5 and TRBJ1-5, with D possibly being TRBD1 (6 bases). This CDR3 comprises 16 residues. Trimming left V 0 bases short and J 4 bases short, with 13 bases between. Germline V lookup: CDR1 MNHEY, CDR2 SVGAGI. The CDR3 nucleotides are TGTGCCAGCAGTTACTCGTCAGGGGTCCAGAATCAGCCCCAGCATTTT. Amino acid sequence: CASSYSSGVQNQPQHF.